This T cell receptor beta chain was sequenced during a study of blood T cell repertoires in COVID-19. Study overall: COVID-19 samples collected from the United States, Italy and Spain covered acute and convalescent phases. PBMCs, B-cell-depleted T cells, or T cells provided the cDNA or gDNA that made up the material.

This clone appeared a few times. Sequenced by immunoSEQ multiplex PCR; TCRdb stores in-frame clones only, minus some. The sample shows 490,000 or so clones, 88% of them seen only once. Each recovered donor of Cohort 3 presented with two negative PCRs, clearance, or symptom resolution. Germline V gene lookup returns CDR1 LGHNA and CDR2 YSLEER. V lost 8 bases and J lost 2, with 16 bases in between. The CDR3 has 14 residues. The sample comprised PBMCs or T cells enriched from blood (not recorded which). The receptor's source is a woman between 40 and 55 years old who had recovered from COVID-19. This sequence joins TRBV4-3 and TRBJ2-7; a possible D gene is TRBD2 (6 bases). The CDR3 is CASSPEGGAYEQYF. The CDR3 nucleotides are TGCGCCAGCTCCCCAGAAGGCGGGGCCTACGAGCAGTACTTC.